This TCR beta chain was obtained from a study of blood T cell repertoires in COVID-19. Study-wide background: From the United States, Italy and Spain came samples of acute and convalescent COVID-19. T cells, B-cell-depleted T cells, or PBMCs provided the cDNA or gDNA that served as material.

Recovery among Cohort 3 donors was established by two negative PCRs, clearance, or symptom resolution. The authors' processing: Amplification of reference gene primers was used by the study to estimate nucleated cell counts. This table comes from immunoSEQ multiplex PCR, and its TCRdb copy is limited to in-frame clones, with some not included. That table supplies the V and J calls and clone size; D and trimming were determined from the DNA. This sample has under 300,000 clones, with around 89% found just once. The length of the CDR3 is 16 residues. The V gene end was trimmed by 6 bases and the J gene end by 5 bases; junction bases not matched to a gene: 8. The V gene's germline CDR1 is LNHDA and CDR2 SQIVND (reference sequence).

V and J are TRBV19 and TRBJ2-5; 14 bases agree with TRBD2. Material for sequencing was PBMCs or T cells enriched from blood (not recorded which). This TCR came from a man aged 40-50 years who had recovered from COVID-19. CDR3 sequence reads: CASRQTSGGAQETQYF. Written as DNA, the CDR3 is TGTGCCAGTAGGCAGACTAGCGGGGGGGCGCAGGAGACCCAGTACTTC.